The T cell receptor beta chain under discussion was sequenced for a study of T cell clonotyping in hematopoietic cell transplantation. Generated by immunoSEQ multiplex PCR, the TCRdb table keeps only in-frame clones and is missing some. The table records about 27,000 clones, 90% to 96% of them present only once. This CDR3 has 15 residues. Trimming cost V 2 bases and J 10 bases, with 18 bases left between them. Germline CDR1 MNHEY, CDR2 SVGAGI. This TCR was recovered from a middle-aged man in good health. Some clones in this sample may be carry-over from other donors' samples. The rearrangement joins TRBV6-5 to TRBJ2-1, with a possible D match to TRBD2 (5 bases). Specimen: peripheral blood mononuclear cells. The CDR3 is CASSYMNTRPREQFF. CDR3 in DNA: TGTGCCAGCAGTTACATGAATACTAGACCGAGGGAGCAGTTCTTC.